These 23 T cell receptor beta chains were all obtained from the same sample, sequenced in a study of PD-L1 blockade in urothelial cancer. Described time point: pretreatment peripheral blood. Sequencing was performed with immunoSEQ multiplex PCR; in TCRdb, only in-frame clones are kept and a portion is missing. The data contain approximately 70,000 clones, roughly 84% of them singletons. The sample was PBMCs, taken around atezolizumab (anti-PD-L1) treatment. These receptors came from a woman between 65 and 79 years old with urothelial cancer.

The chain has TRBV27 and TRBJ2-7; the D is unclear. The CDR3 contains 14 residues. Trimming took off 5 bases at V and 2 bases at J, with 13 bases between the two ends. Germline V CDR1 and CDR2: MNHEY, SMNVEV (reference sequence). CDR3 residues: CASSPLIRAYEQYF. CDR3 DNA: TGTGCCAGCAGTCCCCTCATACGGGCCTACGAGCAGTACTTC.

J is TRBJ1-1 and V is TRBV7-2, with D possibly TRBD1 on 5 matching bases. V lost 7 bases to trimming and J lost 12 bases, with 21 bases between them. The germline V gene has CDR1 SGHTA and CDR2 FQGNSA. The CDR3 is 13 amino acids. This CDR3 reads CASTPIQGFLSFF. The CDR3 nucleotides read TGTGCCAGCACCCCCATTCAGGGTTTTTTGTCTTTCTTT.

This clone was observed a handful of times. Mismatch with germline at one junction end may stem from a read error. The rearrangement joins TRBV18 to TRBJ1-1; no reliable D call. The CDR3 loop spans 17 amino acids. The germline CDR1 and CDR2 sequences are KGHSH and LQKENI. The CDR3: CATSPLSIGGSNTEAFF. The CDR3 DNA is TGTGCCACCTCACCACTCAGTATAGGCGGATCGAACACTGAAGCTTTCTTT.

This chain connects TRBV20-1 to TRBJ1-1; the D is unclear. Deletions cut 0 bases from V and 7 bases from J, with 6 bases between. The CDR3 loop spans 11 amino acids. CDR1 and CDR2 (germline): DFQATT, SNEGSKA (reference sequence). This CDR3 reads CSARDVYEAFF. The CDR3 DNA reads as TGCAGTGCTAGAGATGTTTATGAAGCTTTCTTT.

The count of this clone is one. The chain recombines TRBV11-2 with TRBJ1-1; D is uncertain. This CDR3 region has 14 residues. Germline CDR1 reads SGHAT; CDR2 reads FQNNGV. Trimming cost V 10 bases and J 3 bases, with 18 bases left between them. CDR3 region: CATNGNGVYTEAFF. DNA of the CDR3: TGTGCCACCAACGGCAACGGGGTGTACACTGAAGCTTTCTTT.

CDR3 region: CASSLGANNEQFF. The CDR3 bases are TGTGCCAGCAGCTTAGGGGCGAACAATGAGCAGTTCTTC. The chain combines TRBV7-3 with TRBJ2-1; D might be TRBD1 (5 bases). With 2 bases removed from V and 5 bases from J, the gap between germline ends came to 7 bases. The CDR3 runs 13 residues. In germline, CDR1 is SGHTA, CDR2 FQGTGA.

The CDR3, as DNA: TGTGCCAGCAGTTACGAGGGAGAGTCCACTGAGCAGTTCTTC. Translated: CASSYEGESTEQFF. The V gene is TRBV6-6, the J gene TRBJ2-1, with TRBD2 as a possible D gene (5 bases). The CDR3 totals 14 residues. The V gene's germline CDR1 is MNHNY and CDR2 SVGAGI (reference sequence). Trimming stripped 2 bases from V and 9 bases from J, with 14 bases between.

V usage is TRBV10-3 and J usage is TRBJ1-2; D is unclear. The germline CDR1 and CDR2 sequences are ENHRY and SYGVKD. The CDR3 is made up of 14 amino acids. Trimming took 0 bases from V and 4 from J, leaving 9 bases between them. CDR3 loop: CAISESPSSYGYTF. In DNA, the CDR3 is TGTGCCATCAGTGAGTCCCCGAGTTCCTATGGCTACACCTTC.

This chain connects TRBV2 to TRBJ2-6; D is uncertain. In germline, CDR1 is SNHLY, CDR2 FYNNEI. The V end was cut by 3 bases, the J end by 0 bases, with 6 bases between. The CDR3 runs 15 residues. CDR3 residues: CASSDPISGANVLTF. CDR3 DNA: TGTGCCAGCAGTGACCCTATCTCTGGGGCCAACGTCCTGACTTTC.

The chain couples TRBV6-1 to TRBJ2-7, with 9 bases aligning to TRBD2. V was pared by 3 bases and J by 2 bases, with 2 bases of the junction left unmatched. Germline V lookup: CDR1 MNHNS, CDR2 SASEGT. The length of the CDR3 is 14 residues. CDR3 protein: CASSDLAGPYEQYF. The CDR3 DNA reads as TGTGCCAGCAGTGACCTAGCGGGGCCCTACGAGCAGTACTTC.

The chain has TRBV19 and TRBJ2-7; 8 bases line up with TRBD2. The junction had 7 bases not matched to a gene; V was cut back by 3 bases and J by 3 bases. CDR1 is LNHDA, CDR2 SQIVND, per germline (reference sequence). The CDR3 contains 15 residues. CDR3 protein: CASSIGAGGFYEQYF. In nucleotides, the CDR3 is TGTGCCAGTAGTATCGGGGCGGGGGGTTTCTACGAGCAGTACTTC. The full variable domain, completed using reference TRBV19 and TRBJ2-7, is DGGITQSPKYLFRKEGQNVTLSCEQNLNHDAMYWYRQDPGQGLRLIYYSQIVNDFQKGDIAEGYSVSREKKESFPLTVTSAQKNPTAFYLCASSIGAGGFYEQYFGPGTRLTVT.

This clone has a single count. The chain combines TRBV4-1 with TRBJ2-7; perhaps TRBD2 as D (5 bases). The V end was cut by 3 bases, the J end by 4 bases, with 16 bases between. CDR1 is MGHRA, CDR2 YSYEKL, per germline. The CDR3 covers 15 residues. The CDR3 nucleotides read TGCGCCAGCAGCCAGCCCGGGATTGGCGCGTACGAGCAGTACTTC. Translation: CASSQPGIGAYEQYF.

V gene TRBV5-1 combines with J gene TRBJ2-7, with 10 bases matching TRBD1. CDR3 length: 15 residues. Germline CDR1 reads SGHRS; CDR2 reads YFSETQ. V dropped 1 base and J dropped 7; count of bases not matched to a gene: 8. CDR3 amino acids: CASSLIPDRGKEQYF. The CDR3 DNA reads TGCGCCAGCAGCTTGATACCGGACAGGGGGAAGGAGCAGTACTTC.

J is TRBJ1-1 and V is TRBV18; D possibly corresponds to TRBD1 (5 bases). From germline, CDR1 is KGHSH and CDR2 LQKENI. The CDR3 has 15 amino acids. The V and J ends lost 4 bases and 1 base respectively, with 13 bases between them. CDR3 residues: CASSRSRGENTEAFF. The DNA of the CDR3 is TGTGCCAGCTCACGCTCGCGGGGGGAGAACACTGAAGCTTTCTTT. The full variable domain, in which reference TRBV18 and TRBJ1-1 provide the parts outside the CDR3, is NAGVMQNPRHLVRRRGQEARLRCSPMKGHSHVYWYRQLPEEGLKFMVYLQKENIIDESGMPKERFSAEFPKEGPSILRIQQVVRGDSAAYFCASSRSRGENTEAFFGQGTRLTVV.

V gene TRBV5-4 combines with J gene TRBJ2-1; 8 bases are shared with TRBD2. Germline V gene data show CDR1 as SGHNT and CDR2 as YYREEE (reference sequence). V shed 2 bases and J 4 bases; nucleotides not matched to a gene: 5. The CDR3 length is 15 residues. The CDR3 DNA is TGTGCCAGCAGCTTCCTACTAGCGGTGTACAATGAGCAGTTCTTC. It codes for CASSFLLAVYNEQFF.

The chain joins TRBV5-1 to TRBJ2-5, with 10 bases that match TRBD2. CDR1 is SGHRS and CDR2 is YFSETQ in the germline V gene. CDR3 length: 14 amino acids. The V gene end was trimmed by 7 bases and the J gene end by 2 bases; junction bases not matched to a gene: 5. CDR3 amino acids: CASGWTSGQETQYF. CDR3 coding DNA: TGCGCCAGCGGGTGGACTAGCGGACAAGAGACCCAGTACTTC.

This clone was picked up a small number of times. CDR3 in amino acids: CASSLRQGENTEAFF. CDR3 DNA: TGCGCCAGCAGTCTTAGACAGGGAGAAAACACTGAAGCTTTCTTT. The rearrangement uses TRBV10-2 and TRBJ1-1; 7 nucleotides match TRBD1. CDR1 WSHSY and CDR2 SAAADI come from the germline V gene. The CDR3 contains 15 residues. The ends lost 5 bases at V and 2 bases at J; junction bases unmatched: 8.

The CDR3 protein is CASSQRKSTSGGETQYF. In DNA form, the CDR3 reads TGCGCCAGCAGCCAACGCAAATCGACTAGCGGGGGGGAGACCCAGTACTTC. The chain has TRBV4-3 and TRBJ2-5; 13 nucleotides match TRBD2. Germline CDR1 reads LGHNA; CDR2 reads YSLEER. This CDR3 contains 17 residues. V lost 2 bases and J lost 5; bases outside the gene matches: 8.

The rearrangement links TRBV19 to TRBJ2-1; 9 bases match TRBD2. Germline CDR1 reads LNHDA; CDR2 reads SQIVND (reference sequence). This CDR3 spans 18 amino acids. J lost 8 bases, V lost 1 base, and 15 bases had no gene match. The CDR3 is CASSIASLWLAGRYEQFF. DNA for the CDR3: TGTGCCAGTAGTATAGCGTCTCTTTGGCTAGCGGGAAGGTATGAGCAGTTCTTC.

V usage is TRBV5-6 and J usage is TRBJ2-5, with 9 bases aligning to TRBD1. V lost 5 bases, J lost 5 bases, and 10 bases stayed unmatched. Germline V lookup: CDR1 SGHDT, CDR2 YYEEEE. This CDR3 spans 15 amino acids. The CDR3 is CASRGTGHLWETQYF. As DNA, the CDR3 is TGTGCCAGCAGGGGGACAGGGCACCTCTGGGAGACCCAGTACTTC. Together with reference TRBV5-6 and TRBJ2-5, the CDR3 gives the full variable domain: DAGVTQSPTHLIKTRGQQVTLRCSPKSGHDTVSWYQQALGQGPQFIFQYYEEEERQRGNFPDRFSGHQFPNYSSELNVNALLLGDSALYLCASRGTGHLWETQYFGPGTRLLVL.

The chain is built from TRBV15 and TRBJ1-4, with D possibly being TRBD1 (6 bases). Germline CDR1 reads LNHNV; CDR2 reads YYDKDF (reference sequence). The CDR3 has 14 residues. V lost 0 bases and J lost 8, with 10 bases in between. CDR3 region: CATSRDRGWEKLFF. The CDR3 DNA follows: TGTGCCACCAGCAGAGACAGGGGATGGGAAAAACTGTTTTTT.

The table lists this clone with a few counts. As DNA, the CDR3 is TGCGCCAGCAGCTTCGTGGGAGAGGACGGGGGGGGAATCACAGATACGCAGTATTTT. This sequence encodes CASSFVGEDGGGITDTQYF. The chain joins TRBV5-1 to TRBJ2-3; 8 bases fit TRBD2. The CDR3 has 19 amino acids. CDR1 and CDR2 from the germline V gene are SGHRS and YFSETQ. The J segment lost 2 bases and the V segment lost 2 bases, leaving 16 bases of the junction unmatched.

The V call is TRBV30, the J call TRBJ2-3, with 8 bases matching TRBD2. Unmatched junction bases numbered 11, after V lost 2 bases and J lost 7 bases. CDR1 is GTSNPN and CDR2 is SVGIG in the germline V gene (reference sequence). The CDR3 has 15 residues. Here the CDR3 DNA reads TGTGCCTGGAGTTTAGACGGGAGGGCCGCCAATACGCAGTATTTT. This gives the protein CAWSLDGRAANTQYF.